This is a list of T cell receptor beta chains from one sample in a study of identical twins. TCRdb fed the 5' RACE reads into MiXCR, producing one record per CDR3 protein. Of 350,000 to 400,000 distinct CDR3 sequences in the sample, approximately 9.1% were seen once. Sequencing used naive T cells sorted from blood. The receptors here all came from a woman aged 50 to 60 in good health. Both conserved end residues are part of each CDR3. A D gene is named only where the DNA matches it firmly. A clone size is listed for some rows: how often the clone was seen (once, few, many), or a class if it is expanded.

j_call,v_call,clone_size,d_call,cdr3_nt,cdr3_aa
TRBJ2-1,TRBV27,few,TRBD2,TGTGCCAGCAGTCCTATCGGACTAGCGGGAGCCAGCTCCTACAATGAGCAGTTCTTC,CASSPIGLAGASSYNEQFF
TRBJ2-4,TRBV10-2,few,.,TGCGCCAGCAGTGAATGGGAGCGGATTCAGTACTTC,CASSEWERIQYF
TRBJ1-4,TRBV12-3/TRBV12-4,few,.,TGTGCCAGCAGTTTCTGGCCGGATCCAACTAATGAAAAACTGTTTTTT,CASSFWPDPTNEKLFF
TRBJ2-7,TRBV20-1,many,TRBD2,TGCAGTGCTAGAGCGGGGGGATCCTACGAGCAGTACTTC,CSARAGGSYEQYF
TRBJ2-1,TRBV20-1,.,TRBD1,TGCAGTGCTTTGGACAGGGTCTCCTACAATGAGCAGTTCTTC,CSALDRVSYNEQFF
TRBJ1-1,TRBV10-3,.,.,TGTGCCATCAGTGTTGGGGTGAACACTGAAGCTTTCTTT,CAISVGVNTEAFF
TRBJ2-2,TRBV18,.,TRBD2,TGTGCCAGCTCTTCCGAGACTAGCGGGATCGCGAACACCGGGGAGCTGTTTTTT,CASSSETSGIANTGELFF
TRBJ2-3,TRBV19,few,.,TGTGCCAGTAGTATGTTGCGGGGTGGCACAGATACGCAGTATTTT,CASSMLRGGTDTQYF
TRBJ2-1,TRBV7-9,.,TRBD2,TGTGCCAGCAGCTCAACCGGGACTAGCGGGAGCTGGGCCAATGAGCAGTTCTTC,CASSSTGTSGSWANEQFF
TRBJ2-7,TRBV12-3/TRBV12-4,.,TRBD1,TGTGCCAGCAGTTTTTGGGACAGGTCTTACGAGCAGTACTTC,CASSFWDRSYEQYF
TRBJ2-2,TRBV10-2,.,.,TGCGCCAGCGCAGAGGTTGACAGGCCCCAAGGCACCGGGGAGCTGTTTTTT,CASAEVDRPQGTGELFF
TRBJ1-2,TRBV27,once,TRBD1,TGTGCCAGCAGTTTATGGGGGACAGAGCCCAATGGCTACACCTTC,CASSLWGTEPNGYTF
TRBJ2-7,TRBV2,.,.,TGTGCCAGCGCGGTTGGGCGGAGCCTCGAGCAGTACTTC,CASAVGRSLEQYF
TRBJ2-1,TRBV4-1,.,.,TGCGCCAGCAGCCAAGTACCCCGGGACCAGAGGGGTGAGCAGTTCTTC,CASSQVPRDQRGEQFF
TRBJ2-1,TRBV19,.,.,TGTGCCAGTAGTATCCTAGCAGGGGAGCAGTTCTTC,CASSILAGEQFF
TRBJ2-3,TRBV7-6,.,TRBD2,TGTGCCAGCAGCTTATCACCGGGACTAGCGGGAGCTACGCAGTATTTT,CASSLSPGLAGATQYF
TRBJ1-1,TRBV7-8,many,.,TGTGCCAGCAGCCTACGGTCAGACACTGAAGCTTTCTTT,CASSLRSDTEAFF
TRBJ2-3,TRBV2,.,TRBD1,TGTGCCAGTAAAAGGGACAGACCTAGCACAGATACGCAGTATTTT,CASKRDRPSTDTQYF